Below, 5 T cell receptor beta chains from the same sample are listed, as sequenced in a study of T-cell memory formation after mild COVID-19. TCRdb reprocessed the 5' RACE reads via MiXCR and lists one record per CDR3 protein. This table has approximately 500,000 distinct CDR3 sequences, around a quarter appearing once. The sequenced material came from PBMCs or a T cell subset sorted from them (not recorded which). The receptors were sampled from an adult woman who had mild COVID-19 (a few samples of this study predate the infection). Cell type and time point are not known.

This clonotype turned up a few times. The chain recombines TRBV11-2 with TRBJ1-1; D unclear. This CDR3 contains 15 residues. The germline V gene has CDR1 SGHAT and CDR2 FQNNGV. V lost 0 bases and J 7 bases, leaving 15 bases between the germline ends. The CDR3 nucleotides are TGTGCCAGCAGCTTAGATTCGGTACAGACTTTTGAAGCTTTCTTT. It specifies CASSLDSVQTFEAFF.

The V call is TRBV4-2, the J call TRBJ2-7, with a tentative D call TRBD1 (5 bases). CDR3 size: 14 residues. CDR1 LGHNA and CDR2 YNFKEQ come from the germline V gene. V was clipped by 4 bases and J by 6 bases, with 16 bases between them. The CDR3 sequence: CASSPDWPQGEQYF. The CDR3 region has the DNA TGTGCCAGCAGCCCTGACTGGCCTCAGGGCGAGCAGTACTTC.

This sequence joins TRBV6-6 and TRBJ2-1; TRBD2 aligns across 8 bases. The junction had 11 bases not matched to a gene; V was cut back by 3 bases and J by 7 bases. The CDR3 length is 16 residues. Germline V lookup: CDR1 MNHNY, CDR2 SVGAGI (reference sequence). In nucleotides, the CDR3 is TGTGCCAGCAGTTATGGGACCGGGAGGGCCATAAATGAGCAGTTCTTC. Translating it yields CASSYGTGRAINEQFF.

In this sample, this clonotype turned up a few times. The CDR3 is CATSDGGTEAFF. CDR3 in DNA: TGTGCCACCAGTGACGGAGGGACTGAAGCTTTCTTT. The chain has TRBV24-1 and TRBJ1-1; D not certain. Germline V gene lookup returns CDR1 KGHDR and CDR2 SFDVKD. This CDR3 spans 12 amino acids. V lost 4 bases, J lost 5 bases, and 7 bases lay in between.

In this sample, this clonotype turned up a few times. The gene calls are TRBV24-1 and TRBJ2-1; D gene ambiguous. The CDR3 sequence is 15 residues long. V lost 4 bases to trimming and J lost 7 bases, with 16 bases between them. CDR1 is KGHDR and CDR2 is SFDVKD in the germline V gene. The CDR3 here is CATSDPLGLGNEQFF. The CDR3 bases are TGTGCCACCAGTGACCCCCTGGGGTTGGGGAATGAGCAGTTCTTC.